These T cell receptor beta chains were read from a single sample in a study of T cell repertoires in cytomegalovirus infection. TCRdb fed the reads into MiXCR, producing one record per CDR3 protein. The sample carries hundreds of thousands of distinct CDR3 sequences, around a sixth recorded once. Sequencing used PBMCs. The origin of the receptors is a human donor in good health (CMV status not recorded). Some clones in this sample may be carry-over from other donors' samples. The CDR3 runs from the conserved cysteine through the conserved F or W. A D gene is named only where the DNA matches it firmly. Some rows mark clone size as missing; the rest say once, few, many or name a class of expanded clone.

>many|TRBD2|TRBV7-2|TRBJ2-1
CASSLAVAGEYNEQFF
TGTGCCAGCAGCTTAGCTGTAGCGGGGGAATACAATGAGCAGTTCTTC
>NA|TRBD2|TRBV11-2|TRBJ2-1
CASSFTLAGLNEQFF
TGTGCCAGCAGCTTTACACTAGCGGGACTCAATGAGCAGTTCTTC
>NA|NA|TRBV7-2|TRBJ2-1
CASTIDWNPNEQFF
TGTGCCAGCACAATAGACTGGAACCCCAATGAGCAGTTCTTC
>many|NA|TRBV7-9|TRBJ2-5
CASSLGWTGQGQETQYF
TGTGCCAGCAGCTTAGGATGGACGGGGCAAGGACAAGAGACCCAGTACTTC
>many|TRBD1|TRBV28|TRBJ2-2
CASREAPGQGGTGELFF
TGTGCCAGCAGAGAAGCCCCGGGACAGGGGGGCACCGGGGAGCTGTTTTTT
>NA|NA|TRBV6-1|TRBJ1-5
CASSGTLLNQPQHF
TGTGCCAGCAGCGGGACACTTTTAAATCAGCCCCAGCATTTT
>few|NA|TRBV12-3/TRBV12-4|TRBJ1-1
CASSIRTGGAFF
TGTGCCAGCAGTATACGTACGGGCGGAGCTTTCTTT
>few|TRBD2|TRBV3-1|TRBJ2-1
CASSQPGGKSEQFF
TGTGCCAGCAGCCAACCCGGGGGGAAGTCAGAGCAGTTCTTC
>NA|NA|TRBV20-1|TRBJ2-1
CSVTSSGDNEQFF
TGCAGTGTCACAAGTTCAGGGGACAATGAGCAGTTCTTC
>many|NA|TRBV7-2|TRBJ2-7
CASSPRLVGAYEQYF
TGTGCCAGCAGCCCCCGACTAGTTGGAGCCTACGAGCAGTACTTC
>NA|TRBD1|TRBV6-6|TRBJ2-3
CASSFPRGRYGDTQYF
TGTGCCAGCAGTTTCCCCAGGGGGAGATATGGAGATACGCAGTATTTT
>many|NA|TRBV19|TRBJ2-1
CASSPRPASSSYNEQFF
TGTGCCAGTAGCCCCCGCCCAGCGTCGAGCTCCTACAATGAGCAGTTCTTC
>few|NA|TRBV20-1|TRBJ2-3
CSAPIVGADTQYF
TGCAGTGCTCCAATCGTTGGCGCAGATACGCAGTATTTT
>few|NA|TRBV6-2/TRBV6-3|TRBJ1-6
CASSYGQRATYNSPLHF
TGTGCCAGCAGTTACGGACAGAGGGCAACGTATAATTCACCCCTCCACTTT
>few|NA|TRBV10-3|TRBJ1-1
CAISGGAGGRTEAFF
TGTGCCATCAGTGGGGGGGCTGGGGGCCGGACTGAAGCTTTCTTT